The entry that follows covers one TCR beta chain sequence. TCRdb keeps only in-frame clones here, not all; method: immunoSEQ multiplex PCR. The top ten hold under 2% of the sample, which has tens of thousands of clones, around 89% seen once. The data were taken from a study of PD-L1 blockade in urothelial cancer. Time point reported: pretreatment peripheral blood. Germline loops: CDR1 LNHDA, CDR2 SQIVND (reference sequence). The CDR3 length is 16 residues. V shed 5 bases, J shed 5 bases, and the junction held 9 bases outside the gene matches. The sample here was PBMCs, taken around atezolizumab (anti-PD-L1) treatment. This receptor was taken from a man aged 55 to 70 with urothelial cancer. The gene calls are TRBV19 and TRBJ1-5; 10 nucleotides agree with TRBD1. The CDR3, as DNA: TGTGCCAGTAGTCCGGCCGGGACAGGGGCATATCAGCCCCAGCATTTT. It translates to CASSPAGTGAYQPQHF.